A selection of T cell receptor beta chains follows, all from one sample in a study of blood T cell repertoires in COVID-19. The data were produced by immunoSEQ multiplex PCR, yet TCRdb's version contains in-frame clones alone and is incomplete. The repertoire holds 150,000 to 250,000 clones, with roughly three quarters as singletons. Specimen: peripheral blood. These receptors all stem from a woman between 40 and 55 years old with COVID-19, enrolled during active disease. Each CDR3 is given with its conserved first and last residue. D genes are given only for firm matches. A row's size may be missing; if present it is once, few, many or a size class.

D gene	V gene	J gene	clone size	CDR3 DNA	CDR3 protein
TRBD1	TRBV29-1	TRBJ1-1	-	TGCAGCGTCTCGGTTCCTGGACAGGGATTGTCTGAAGCTTTCTTT	CSVSVPGQGLSEAFF
TRBD2	TRBV5-4	TRBJ2-1	-	TGTGCCAGCAGCTTGGCCAAAGGGGCTAGCGGGGGTTACAATGAGCAGTTCTTC	CASSLAKGASGGYNEQFF
-	TRBV6-5	TRBJ2-1	-	TGTGCCAGCAGTAACGGGGTAGTGCAGTTCTTC	CASSNGVVQFF
TRBD1	TRBV27	TRBJ2-7	once	TGTGCCAGCAGTCTCGGACAGGGCGTCTACGAGCAGTACTTC	CASSLGQGVYEQYF
-	TRBV11-3	TRBJ2-1	-	TGTGCCAGCAGCTTAGGGGGGGGGCCCTACAATGAGCAGTTCTTC	CASSLGGGPYNEQFF
-	TRBV7-8	TRBJ1-1	few	TGTGCCAGCAGCGAGACAGGAGAGGGAACCACTGAAGCTTTCTTT	CASSETGEGTTEAFF
-	TRBV5-1	TRBJ2-2	few	TGCGCCAGCAACTTAGTGGCAGCGAACACCGGGGAGCTGTTTTTT	CASNLVAANTGELFF
TRBD2	TRBV12-5	TRBJ2-1	-	TGTGCTAGTGGGGGAGGGACTAGCTACCACTCCTACAATGAGCAGTTCTTC	CASGGGTSYHSYNEQFF
-	TRBV5-4	TRBJ2-2	-	TGTGCCAGCAGGGGTAGGGAGGCCGGGGAGCTGTTTTTT	CASRGREAGELFF
TRBD1	TRBV18	TRBJ1-1	-	TGTGCCAGCTCCCCAGGACAGGGAAGTAGTAACACTGAAGCTTTCTTT	CASSPGQGSSNTEAFF
TRBD1	TRBV5-1	TRBJ1-1	-	TGCGCCAGCAGCCCGACAGGGGTCGAAGCTTTCTTT	CASSPTGVEAFF
-	TRBV12-3/TRBV12-4	TRBJ2-1	few	TGTGCCAGCACCACCTACAATGAGCAGTTCTTC	CASTTYNEQFF
-	TRBV12-3/TRBV12-4	TRBJ2-2	-	TGTGCCAGCAGTTTCTTCCCCGGGGAGCTGTTTTTT	CASSFFPGELFF
-	TRBV29-1	TRBJ1-1	-	TGCAGCGTGACCCCAGCTTCCGGAGGGACTGAAGCTTTCTTT	CSVTPASGGTEAFF
TRBD1	TRBV11-2	TRBJ2-2	-	TGTGCCAGCAGCTTCCTGGACAGGTACACCGGGGAGCTGTTTTTT	CASSFLDRYTGELFF
TRBD2	TRBV7-7	TRBJ2-1	once	TGTGCCAGCAGCTTAAGTCTAGCGGGTAGCAATGAGCAGTTCTTC	CASSLSLAGSNEQFF
TRBD2	TRBV5-6	TRBJ2-2	-	TGTGCCAGCAGCTTAAGGACTAGGGCCACCGGGGAGCTGTTTTTT	CASSLRTRATGELFF
-	TRBV7-3	TRBJ2-2	-	TGTGCCAGCAGCCAAGGATCGGGCACCGGGGAGCTGTTTTTT	CASSQGSGTGELFF
-	TRBV6-6	TRBJ1-2	once	TGTGCCAGCCGATACCAGAACAGGGACTATGGCTACACCTTC	CASRYQNRDYGYTF
TRBD1	TRBV14	TRBJ1-2	-	TGTGCCAGCAGCCAACCAGGGGGAGGCTACACCTTC	CASSQPGGGYTF
-	TRBV4-1	TRBJ2-1	-	TGCGCCAGCAGCCATCACAACAATGAGCAGTTCTTC	CASSHHNNEQFF
TRBD1	TRBV5-1	TRBJ2-5	-	TGCGCCAGCAGCTTCATGTCCGGGACAGCAAACCAAGAGACCCAGTACTTC	CASSFMSGTANQETQYF
-	TRBV5-5	TRBJ2-5	-	TGTGCCAGCAGCTTGGCAAGCCTTAAAGAGACCCAGTACTTC	CASSLASLKETQYF
TRBD1	TRBV5-1	TRBJ2-3	-	TGCGCCAGCACTACAGGGGCGGATACGCAGTATTTT	CASTTGADTQYF
-	TRBV9	TRBJ2-5	-	TGTGCCAGCAGCGCCAGACACATCTCGGAGACCCAGTACTTC	CASSARHISETQYF
TRBD1	TRBV7-9	TRBJ1-2	-	TGTGCCAGCAGTTGGACAGGGGGCGAAGAAGGCTACACCTTC	CASSWTGGEEGYTF
TRBD2	TRBV14	TRBJ2-3	once	TGTGCCAGCAGCCACTTTGGGACTAGCGGGGGGCTGCGCACAGATACGCAGTATTTT	CASSHFGTSGGLRTDTQYF
TRBD2	TRBV7-2	TRBJ2-3	few	TGTGCCAGCAGCTTAGTTGGGGGACTAGCGGGAGTAGATACGCAGTATTTT	CASSLVGGLAGVDTQYF
-	TRBV30	TRBJ1-6	-	TGTGCCTGGAGCTACAGAGTATCACCCCTCCACTTT	CAWSYRVSPLHF
TRBD2	TRBV9	TRBJ2-7	-	TGTGCCAGCAGCGCAGACGGACTAGCGGGACACTACGAGCAGTACTTC	CASSADGLAGHYEQYF
-	TRBV4-1	TRBJ1-2	-	TGCGCCAGCAGCCAACCGGACGGGGCTAACTATGGCTACACCTTC	CASSQPDGANYGYTF
-	TRBV30	TRBJ2-7	few	TGTGCCTGGACCGGGGGACCCTACGAGCAGTACTTC	CAWTGGPYEQYF
TRBD2	TRBV19	TRBJ2-1	few	TGTGCCAGCCGATCGGGACTAGCGGGAGTTGAGCAGTTCTTC	CASRSGLAGVEQFF
-	TRBV11-3	TRBJ1-3	-	TGTGCCAGCAGCTCTACAGGGTCTGGAAACACCATATATTTT	CASSSTGSGNTIYF
-	TRBV18	TRBJ1-3	-	TGTGCCAGCTCACCGCGGGAGGGCACTTTCTCTGGAAACACCATATATTTT	CASSPREGTFSGNTIYF
TRBD2	TRBV3-1/TRBV3-2	TRBJ2-1	-	TGTGCCAGCAGCCACTGGGGACTAGCGGGGGAGTTCAATGAGCAGTTCTTC	CASSHWGLAGEFNEQFF
-	TRBV5-1	TRBJ2-5	-	TGCGCCAGCAGCGGCGGCCAAGAGACCCAGTACTTC	CASSGGQETQYF
-	TRBV7-9	TRBJ1-5	few	TGTGCCAGCAGCTTAAATCTCGGCAGGGATAATCAGCCCCAGCATTTT	CASSLNLGRDNQPQHF
-	TRBV3-1/TRBV3-2	TRBJ1-5	-	TGTGCCAGCAGCCAAGATCGCGGCCAGCCCCAGCATTTT	CASSQDRGQPQHF
TRBD1	TRBV5-4	TRBJ1-2	-	TGTGCCAGCAGCCAGACAGGGAGCTATGGCTACACCTTC	CASSQTGSYGYTF
-	TRBV4-3	TRBJ1-2	few	TGCGCCAGCAGCCAAGATACAACGTGGGCCCGAGGCTACACCTTC	CASSQDTTWARGYTF
-	TRBV6-1	TRBJ2-7	-	TGTGCCAGCAGTGAAGCCGGTTTCTCCTACGAGCAGTACTTC	CASSEAGFSYEQYF